Below, 5 T cell receptor beta chains from the same sample are listed, as sequenced in a study of T-cell reconstitution after alpha-beta-depleted transplantation in children. A library of TCRbeta sequences, prepared with unique molecular identifiers, was generated. MiXCR was run by TCRdb on the PCR reads, yielding one entry per CDR3 protein. The sample carries 530,000 or so distinct CDR3 sequences, 25% to 30% recorded once. Sample: PBMCs, taken before TCRalphabeta/CD19-depleted stem cell transplant. These receptor sequences come from a boy younger than two with Wiskott-Aldrich syndrome, due to receive a stem cell transplant.

The chain has TRBV5-6 and TRBJ2-1; D ambiguous. Germline assignment: CDR1 SGHDT and CDR2 YYEEEE. V dropped 1 base and J dropped 3 bases, with 17 bases sitting between them. The CDR3 is 17 residues long. Here the CDR3 DNA reads TGTGCCAGCAGCTTGCCCGATGGGGTTATAGACTACAATGAGCAGTTCTTC. Amino acids: CASSLPDGVIDYNEQFF.

The chain joins TRBV15 to TRBJ2-3; D gene ambiguous. The CDR3 is made up of 17 amino acids. Germline V gene sequence: CDR1 LNHNV, CDR2 YYDKDF (reference sequence). Deletions cut 0 bases from V and 2 bases from J, with 15 bases between. CDR3 in amino acids: CATSRDLTTGTTDTQYF. The CDR3 DNA sequence: TGTGCCACCAGCAGAGATCTTACAACGGGTACCACAGATACGCAGTATTTT.

This clonotype was seen more than once but under ten times. The chain uses TRBV20-1 and TRBJ2-3; D assignment may be TRBD1 or TRBD2 (5 bases each). Germline-derived CDR1 and CDR2 are DFQATT and SNEGSKA (reference sequence). The length of the CDR3 is 14 residues. V was cut by 2 bases and J by 2 bases, with 11 bases left in between. CDR3 residues: CSARFGTVTDTQYF. In DNA form, the CDR3 reads TGCAGTGCTAGATTTGGGACGGTCACAGATACGCAGTATTTT.

The V gene is TRBV5-1, the J gene TRBJ2-7; D might be TRBD1 (5 bases). Trimming shortened V by 1 base and J by 2 bases, and 16 bases separated the two germline ends. Germline CDR1 SGHRS, CDR2 YFSETQ. This CDR3 has 16 amino acids. CDR3 amino acids: CASSLFRGQGTYEQYF. The CDR3 bases are TGCGCCAGCAGCTTGTTTAGGGGTCAGGGAACCTACGAGCAGTACTTC.

The chain employs TRBV10-3 and TRBJ1-5; D call uncertain. V was shortened by 3 bases and J by 0 bases, with 6 bases between the two germline ends. From germline, CDR1 is ENHRY and CDR2 SYGVKD. The CDR3 has 14 amino acids. Written as DNA, the CDR3 is TGTGCCATCAGTGACAGTCATAGCAATCAGCCCCAGCATTTT. Amino acid sequence: CAISDSHSNQPQHF.